This TCR beta chain was sequenced during a study of Graves' ophthalmopathy and Graves' hyperthyroidism. In its sample, this clonotype was seen once. Amplification targeted the TCR beta CDR3 regions, with RNA transcripts as the source material. HTBI primers served in a first-round RT-PCR, which a second-round multiplex PCR followed. TCRdb reanalysed the multiplex PCR reads using MiXCR and keeps one entry per CDR3 protein. The sample carries around 1,000,000 distinct CDR3 sequences, about two fifths recorded once. The sample taken for sequencing was peripheral blood or thyroid tissue (not recorded which). The clonotype was recovered from an adult man with Graves' hyperthyroidism.

DNA for the CDR3: TGTGCCAGCAGTTATACTACATCGGACAGGGGGTACGAGCAGTACTTC. Translated, it gives CASSYTTSDRGYEQYF. The chain is built from TRBV6-5 and TRBJ2-7; 10 nucleotides align to TRBD1. The J segment lost 4 bases and the V segment lost 3 bases, leaving 9 bases of the junction unmatched. Germline V CDR1 and CDR2: MNHEY, SVGAGI. This CDR3 contains 16 residues.